This T cell receptor beta chain was retrieved from a study of T cells after yellow fever vaccination. Study overall: Preparation of the low-cell-number fractions used SMART-Seq v4 Ultra Low Input. Study results and limitations: FACS-sorted repertoires could contain abundant clonotypes contaminating from the bulk population. It was the secondary response that reached its peak faster, day 5 versus 15, but it was weaker.

As for this clonotype: Antigen specificity is unknown.

The CDR3 is 14 amino acids. V lost 0 bases to trimming and J lost 6 bases, with 9 bases between them. The germline V gene has CDR1 LGHNA and CDR2 YSLEER. For TCR, cDNA came from 5'RACE template switching, which added a universal primer site and UMIs. One entry per CDR3 protein, called by TCRdb with MiXCR from the 5' RACE reads. The data show about 63,000 distinct CDR3 sequences, with 7.4% seen just once and just over 35% held by the top ten. The rearrangement joins TRBV4-3 to TRBJ2-1; perhaps TRBD2 as D (6 bases). This sequence was found in a young man who received the YFV17D yellow fever vaccine. The input for sequencing was CD8+ T cells sorted from PBMCs, taken 15 days after the yellow fever booster vaccination. The DNA of the CDR3 is TGCGCCAGCAGCCAAGAAGGCGGGATCAATGAGCAGTTCTTC. Translated: CASSQEGGINEQFF.